The sequence of this T cell receptor (beta chain) was determined in a study of blood T cell repertoires in COVID-19. Data came from immunoSEQ multiplex PCR; TCRdb stores just in-frame clones and leaves some out. The sample includes 130,000 to 150,000 clones, over 70% of them seen just once. Germline CDR1 is SGHRS and CDR2 is YFSETQ. The CDR3 sequence is 19 residues long. Germline trimming cut 0 bases from V and 2 bases from J; bases unmatched to any gene: 11. The chain couples TRBV5-1 to TRBJ2-1, with 10 bases that match TRBD1. The clonotype originates from a man in his 60s who had recovered from COVID-19. Input material: PBMCs or T cells enriched from blood (not recorded which). CDR3 coding DNA: TGCGCCAGCAGCTTGGCGTGGGGGACAGGGGCTCTACCCTACAATGAGCAGTTCTTC. Its protein is CASSLAWGTGALPYNEQFF.